The 17 T cell receptor beta chains reported below all come from one sample, sequenced in a study of human T cells and chemical hapten exposure. Sample time point: healthy volunteer bleed at 6 weeks. Total RNA came from unfractionated whole blood. MiXCR, run by TCRdb on the RACE reads, gives a single entry per CDR3 protein. The table records fewer than 85,000 distinct CDR3 sequences, about 9.2% of them present only once. Sequenced material: whole blood. These receptors were taken from a female donor in good health. Some clones in this sample may be carry-over from other donors' samples.

This clonotype was seen a handful of times. The genes are TRBV7-9 and TRBJ2-3, with a tentative D call TRBD1 (6 bases). The CDR3 consists of 19 residues. V was pared by 4 bases and J by 6 bases, with 29 bases between. CDR1 is SEHNR, CDR2 FQNEAQ, per germline (reference sequence). This CDR3 is CASSSNIADAAGEGDTQYF. CDR3 in DNA: TGTGCCAGCAGCTCGAATATTGCGGATGCGGCAGGGGAAGGCGATACGCAGTATTTT.

A few counts support this clonotype. The chain links TRBV5-5 to TRBJ1-5, with D possibly TRBD1 on 6 matching bases. Germline CDR1 SGHKS, CDR2 YYEKEE (reference sequence). The CDR3 covers 16 residues. V lost 4 bases and J lost 4, with 18 bases in between. This chain's CDR3 is CASSGQWGRRNQPQHF. The CDR3 DNA reads TGTGCCAGCAGCGGACAGTGGGGCCGACGAAATCAGCCCCAGCATTTT.

A few counts support this clonotype. This sequence joins TRBV3-1 and TRBJ1-2; 7 bases fit TRBD1. With 2 bases clipped from V and 4 bases from J, the junction kept 1 base outside the gene matches. Germline V gene lookup returns CDR1 LGHDT and CDR2 YNNKEL (reference sequence). The CDR3 has 13 residues. CDR3 residues: CASSQTGAYGYTF. The DNA for the CDR3 is TGTGCCAGCAGCCAAACAGGGGCCTATGGCTACACCTTC.

This clonotype was found many times. The J gene is TRBJ2-5, the V gene TRBV11-2; 7 bases line up with TRBD2. This CDR3 has 21 amino acids. Germline V CDR1 and CDR2: SGHAT, FQNNGV. J gave up 4 bases and V 2 bases, and 25 bases lay outside the gene matches. The CDR3 here is CASSLRVRRGREMRGRETQYF. The CDR3 DNA is TGTGCCAGCAGCTTAAGGGTTCGGAGGGGTCGGGAGATGCGGGGGAGAGAGACCCAGTACTTC.

This clonotype was seen many times. The gene calls are TRBV12-3 or TRBV12-4 and TRBJ1-4; D is unclear. V lost 5 bases to trimming and J lost 12 bases, with 13 bases between them. The CDR3 has 12 residues. The CDR3: CASSPSRLQLFF. The DNA of the CDR3 is TGTGCCAGCAGTCCCTCGCGCCTTCAACTGTTTTTT.

V gene TRBV12-3 or TRBV12-4 combines with J gene TRBJ2-7, with D perhaps matching TRBD1 (6 bases). Trimming stripped 6 bases from V and 6 bases from J, with 18 bases between. CDR3 length equals 14 residues. The CDR3 protein is CASSHTGLKSEQYF. The CDR3 bases are TGTGCCAGCAGCCATACAGGGTTGAAATCCGAGCAGTACTTC.

This clonotype was counted only a few times. The chain uses TRBV18 and TRBJ1-6; no firm D call. Per the germline V gene, CDR1 is KGHSH and CDR2 is LQKENI. The V end lost 6 bases, the J end lost 2 bases, and 11 bases lay between the germline ends. The CDR3 sequence is 15 residues long. Written as DNA, the CDR3 is TGTGCCAGCTCCCCGGGAAGTGCCTATAATTCACCCCTCCACTTT. It yields the protein CASSPGSAYNSPLHF.

The table lists this clonotype with a count of one. The chain links TRBV5-1 to TRBJ1-6, with D possibly being TRBD1 (6 bases). CDR1 and CDR2 (germline): SGHRS, YFSETQ. The CDR3 length is 19 residues. The CDR3 loop reads CARRGGGRASSSYNSPLHF. In DNA, the CDR3 is TGCGCAAGAAGAGGGGGGGGCAGGGCTTCAAGCTCCTATAATTCACCCCTCCACTTT.

The chain recombines TRBV20-1 with TRBJ1-5, with D possibly matching TRBD1 (6 bases). Deletions cut 3 bases from V and 4 bases from J, with 13 bases between. This CDR3 has 14 amino acids. Germline V gene data show CDR1 as DFQATT and CDR2 as SNEGSKA (reference sequence). The CDR3 nucleotides read TGCAGTGCTAGTCCTACAGGGAGGAATCAGCCCCAGCATTTT. Protein: CSASPTGRNQPQHF.

The J gene is TRBJ1-5, the V gene TRBV7-2; TRBD1 agrees at 9 bases. The ends lost 5 bases at V and 2 bases at J; junction bases unmatched: 10. The CDR3 sequence is 17 residues long. CDR1 and CDR2 from the germline V gene are SGHTA and FQGNSA. The CDR3 loop is CASSIEQGARGNQPQHF. CDR3 DNA sequence: TGTGCCAGCAGCATAGAACAGGGGGCGCGAGGCAATCAGCCCCAGCATTTT.

This clonotype was seen a handful of times. This chain links TRBV15 with TRBJ2-1; TRBD1 agrees at 7 bases. The CDR3 has 13 residues. V lost 5 bases to trimming and J lost 7 bases; unmatched junction nucleotides: 5. Germline V lookup: CDR1 LNHNV, CDR2 YYDKDF (reference sequence). CDR3 loop: CATSGPQGNEQFF. DNA of the CDR3: TGTGCCACCAGCGGGCCACAGGGGAATGAGCAGTTCTTC.

This clonotype was detected a few times. The V and J genes are TRBV7-8 and TRBJ1-4; unclear D gene. The CDR3 has 14 amino acids. Trimming removed 0 bases at V and 9 bases at J, with 11 bases between. Germline V lookup: CDR1 SGHVS, CDR2 FQNEAQ. The CDR3 loop reads CASSLAVEGKKLFF. In DNA form, the CDR3 reads TGTGCCAGCAGCTTAGCGGTGGAGGGAAAAAAACTGTTTTTT.

This clonotype was recorded a few times. The CDR3 reads CASSGGTSFRSDTQYF. CDR3 DNA: TGTGCCAGCAGCGGTGGGACTAGCTTTCGCTCAGATACGCAGTATTTT. The chain joins TRBV7-2 to TRBJ2-3, with TRBD2 identical over 9 bases. From germline, CDR1 is SGHTA and CDR2 FQGNSA. This CDR3 contains 16 residues. After removal of 5 bases from V and 4 bases from J, the junction contained 10 bases not matched to a gene.

The table lists this clonotype with a few counts. J is TRBJ2-5 and V is TRBV6-2 or TRBV6-3; a possible D gene is TRBD1 (5 bases). V gave up 6 bases and J gave up 2 bases, with 16 bases separating them. This CDR3 has 15 residues. Germline CDR1 reads MNHEY; CDR2 reads SVGEGT. CDR3 sequence (DNA): TGTGCCAGCAGCCCCGGCAGGGTCGAGCAAGAGACCCAGTACTTC. The encoded protein is CASSPGRVEQETQYF.

In its sample, this clonotype was seen many times. The chain recombines TRBV2 with TRBJ1-5, with 7 bases that match TRBD1. The V segment lost 4 bases and the J segment 0 bases; nucleotides outside the gene matches: 9. This CDR3 has 17 residues. Germline CDR1 reads SNHLY; CDR2 reads FYNNEI. CDR3 coding DNA: TGTGCCAGCAGTGTGGGGGGACAGATTTATAGCAATCAGCCCCAGCATTTT. It yields the protein CASSVGGQIYSNQPQHF.

This clonotype was seen ten or more times. The J gene is TRBJ2-3, the V gene TRBV20-1; perhaps TRBD2 as D (5 bases). The CDR3 is made up of 14 amino acids. The V end was cut by 3 bases, the J end by 2 bases, with 12 bases between. Germline assignment: CDR1 DFQATT and CDR2 SNEGSKA (reference sequence). CDR3 protein: CSASTPGITDTQYF. In DNA, the CDR3 is TGCAGTGCTAGTACCCCGGGAATCACAGATACGCAGTATTTT.

V and J are TRBV2 and TRBJ2-3; 9 nucleotides align to TRBD2. CDR1 is SNHLY, CDR2 FYNNEI, per germline. V trimming: 2 bases; J trimming: 1 base; junction bases outside the gene matches: 4. The CDR3 spans 16 residues. The CDR3 here is CASSEPRTSGTDTQYF. CDR3 coding DNA: TGTGCCAGCAGTGAACCACGGACTAGCGGCACAGATACGCAGTATTTT.